This is a list of T cell receptor beta chains from one sample in a study of glioma-infiltrating T cells after dendritic cell vaccination. TCRdb's table, derived via immunoSEQ multiplex PCR, lists solely in-frame clones and lacks some. The top ten clones hold roughly 2.1% of a sample with approximately 90,000 clones, 75% to 90% of them seen once. Sample: blood, taken after dendritic cell vaccination. These receptors all stem from a human donor with glioblastoma. Both conserved end residues are part of each CDR3. A D gene is named only where the DNA matches it firmly. The listing skips clone size in some rows; elsewhere it reads once, few, many or a size class.

abundance: -
v_gene: TRBV7-6
d_gene: TRBD1
j_gene: TRBJ1-6
CDR3nt: TGTGCCAGCAGCTTAGATGGGACAGGGGGTTCACCCCTCCACTTT
CDR3aa: CASSLDGTGGSPLHF

abundance: few
v_gene: TRBV14
d_gene: TRBD1
j_gene: TRBJ1-3
CDR3nt: TGTGCCAGCAGCCCCAGGACAGGATCTGGAAACACCATATATTTT
CDR3aa: CASSPRTGSGNTIYF

abundance: few
v_gene: TRBV29-1
d_gene: -
j_gene: TRBJ1-2
CDR3nt: TGCAGCGTTGGCTCGGGTCACCCCATTCCTCCCTACTATGGCTACACCTTC
CDR3aa: CSVGSGHPIPPYYGYTF

abundance: few
v_gene: TRBV5-6
d_gene: TRBD2
j_gene: TRBJ2-5
CDR3nt: TGTGCCAGCAGCTTGGCCAATCTGTATTGGACTAGCGGGGTTGAGACCCAGTACTTC
CDR3aa: CASSLANLYWTSGVETQYF

abundance: -
v_gene: TRBV7-2
d_gene: -
j_gene: TRBJ1-1
CDR3nt: TGTGCCAGCAGCTTAGTCGGTGAAGGGAGTGGCACTGAAGCTTTCTTT
CDR3aa: CASSLVGEGSGTEAFF

abundance: -
v_gene: TRBV19
d_gene: TRBD2
j_gene: TRBJ2-2
CDR3nt: TGTGCCAGTAGTATATCAAGCGGGGGGGCCCGCCCCGGGGAGCTGTTTTTT
CDR3aa: CASSISSGGARPGELFF

abundance: -
v_gene: TRBV5-4
d_gene: -
j_gene: TRBJ2-3
CDR3nt: TGTGCCAGCAGCTTTAATTACGGGATGGATACAGATACGCAGTATTTT
CDR3aa: CASSFNYGMDTDTQYF

abundance: -
v_gene: TRBV6-1
d_gene: -
j_gene: TRBJ1-1
CDR3nt: TGTGCCAGCAGTTTCGGACATATGAACACTGAAGCTTTCTTT
CDR3aa: CASSFGHMNTEAFF

abundance: -
v_gene: TRBV7-2
d_gene: -
j_gene: TRBJ1-1
CDR3nt: TGTGCCAGCAGTCCCACCGCGTATGGGGCAGGGCTGAGCACTGAAGCTTTCTTT
CDR3aa: CASSPTAYGAGLSTEAFF

abundance: -
v_gene: TRBV7-9
d_gene: TRBD1
j_gene: TRBJ1-3
CDR3nt: TGTGCCAGCAGCGCGACGGACAGGGGGTCGGGAAACACCATATATTTT
CDR3aa: CASSATDRGSGNTIYF

abundance: -
v_gene: TRBV7-2
d_gene: TRBD1
j_gene: TRBJ1-5
CDR3nt: TGTGCCAGCAGACAGGGACAGGGATATCAGCCCCAGCATTTT
CDR3aa: CASRQGQGYQPQHF

abundance: -
v_gene: TRBV7-9
d_gene: TRBD1
j_gene: TRBJ1-2
CDR3nt: TGTGCCAGCAGCTTAGCTGGGACAGGGTTTGGCTACACCTTC
CDR3aa: CASSLAGTGFGYTF

abundance: -
v_gene: TRBV13
d_gene: -
j_gene: TRBJ2-4
CDR3nt: TGTGCCAGCAGCCCGACAACTAGTGCTCAGTACTTC
CDR3aa: CASSPTTSAQYF

abundance: once
v_gene: TRBV7-3
d_gene: TRBD2
j_gene: TRBJ2-1
CDR3nt: TGTGCCAGCAGCCCCTGGACTAGCGGCCCCTACAATGAGCAGTTCTTC
CDR3aa: CASSPWTSGPYNEQFF

abundance: -
v_gene: TRBV19
d_gene: TRBD1
j_gene: TRBJ2-1
CDR3nt: TGTGCCAGTAGTAACGACAGGGTCGGGATTCACGATGAGCAGTTCTTC
CDR3aa: CASSNDRVGIHDEQFF

abundance: -
v_gene: TRBV29-1
d_gene: TRBD1
j_gene: TRBJ1-1
CDR3nt: TGCAGCGCGCTGGACAGGGGGCTGTGGGCTTTCTTT
CDR3aa: CSALDRGLWAFF

abundance: -
v_gene: TRBV7-9
d_gene: TRBD2
j_gene: TRBJ2-5
CDR3nt: TGTGCCAGCAGCCAAGGGACTACTGGGGAGACCCAGTACTTC
CDR3aa: CASSQGTTGETQYF

abundance: -
v_gene: TRBV5-1
d_gene: -
j_gene: TRBJ1-2
CDR3nt: TGCGCCAGCAGCTCCTCGGACAGCCTAACTAACTATGGCTACACCTTC
CDR3aa: CASSSSDSLTNYGYTF

abundance: -
v_gene: TRBV7-9
d_gene: TRBD1
j_gene: TRBJ1-6
CDR3nt: TGTGCCAGCAGCGGGGGGGACAGGGGGCTCCTTTCACCCCTCCACTTT
CDR3aa: CASSGGDRGLLSPLHF

abundance: -
v_gene: TRBV20-1
d_gene: TRBD2
j_gene: TRBJ2-2
CDR3nt: TGCAGTGCTCGGGAGGCCGGGGAGCTGTTTTTT
CDR3aa: CSAREAGELFF

abundance: -
v_gene: TRBV30
d_gene: TRBD1
j_gene: TRBJ1-5
CDR3nt: TGTGCCTGGAGTGCCCGCCGGGACAGCCTGAGTCAGCCCCAGCATTTT
CDR3aa: CAWSARRDSLSQPQHF

abundance: -
v_gene: TRBV10-3
d_gene: -
j_gene: TRBJ1-5
CDR3nt: TGTGCCATCAGTGAACGACAGGATAGCAATCAGCCCCAGCATTTT
CDR3aa: CAISERQDSNQPQHF

abundance: once
v_gene: TRBV7-9
d_gene: TRBD1
j_gene: TRBJ1-2
CDR3nt: TGTGCCAGCAGCCCTGGACAGGGGTTGCGGGGCTACACCTTC
CDR3aa: CASSPGQGLRGYTF

abundance: once
v_gene: TRBV4-1
d_gene: TRBD2
j_gene: TRBJ2-7
CDR3nt: TGCGCCAGCAGCCCTACCCCCGAGACTAGCCTCTTATCTACCTACGAGCAGTACTTC
CDR3aa: CASSPTPETSLLSTYEQYF

abundance: -
v_gene: TRBV6-6
d_gene: TRBD1
j_gene: TRBJ1-1
CDR3nt: TGTGCCAGCAGAAGGGGACAGTATTTGAACACTGAAGCTTTCTTT
CDR3aa: CASRRGQYLNTEAFF

abundance: -
v_gene: TRBV4-1
d_gene: -
j_gene: TRBJ2-2
CDR3nt: TGCGCCAGCAGCCAGGGGGGACTTTACGCGAACACCGGGGAGCTGTTTTTT
CDR3aa: CASSQGGLYANTGELFF

abundance: few
v_gene: TRBV2
d_gene: TRBD2
j_gene: TRBJ2-2
CDR3nt: TGTGCCAGCTGGATGCTAGCGGGGATGGGAGGGGAGCTGTTTTTT
CDR3aa: CASWMLAGMGGELFF

abundance: few
v_gene: TRBV18
d_gene: TRBD1
j_gene: TRBJ1-3
CDR3nt: TGTGCCAGCTCACCGGGACAGCGGATCTCTGGAAACACCATATATTTT
CDR3aa: CASSPGQRISGNTIYF

abundance: -
v_gene: TRBV5-1
d_gene: -
j_gene: TRBJ2-5
CDR3nt: TGCGCCAGCAGCTTGGGGACAGAAGAGACCCAGTACTTC
CDR3aa: CASSLGTEETQYF

abundance: -
v_gene: TRBV14
d_gene: TRBD2
j_gene: TRBJ2-1
CDR3nt: TGTGCCAGCAGCTCACTAGCGCAGAGCTCCTACAATGAGCAGTTCTTC
CDR3aa: CASSSLAQSSYNEQFF

abundance: -
v_gene: TRBV29-1
d_gene: TRBD1
j_gene: TRBJ1-3
CDR3nt: TGCAGCGTTACGGACCGGGACAGGGGCTCTGGAAACACCATATATTTT
CDR3aa: CSVTDRDRGSGNTIYF

abundance: few
v_gene: TRBV5-6
d_gene: TRBD1
j_gene: TRBJ2-7
CDR3nt: TGTGCCAGCAGCTCGGGACAGAGCTCCTACGAGCAGTACTTC
CDR3aa: CASSSGQSSYEQYF

abundance: many
v_gene: TRBV6-1
d_gene: TRBD2
j_gene: TRBJ2-7
CDR3nt: TGTGCCAGCAGTTCCCGGACTAGATCGGTCCACGAGCAGTACTTC
CDR3aa: CASSSRTRSVHEQYF

abundance: -
v_gene: TRBV30
d_gene: TRBD2
j_gene: TRBJ2-4
CDR3nt: TGTGCCTGGAGTCGGACTAGTGGCCCCAAAAACATTCAGTACTTC
CDR3aa: CAWSRTSGPKNIQYF

abundance: -
v_gene: TRBV2
d_gene: -
j_gene: TRBJ2-2
CDR3nt: TGTGCCAGCACCGCAACTAGCCCCGGGGAGCTGTTTTTT
CDR3aa: CASTATSPGELFF

abundance: -
v_gene: TRBV9
d_gene: -
j_gene: TRBJ2-2
CDR3nt: TGTGCCAGCAGCAAGCTGTTGACGAACACCGGGGAGCTGTTTTTT
CDR3aa: CASSKLLTNTGELFF

abundance: -
v_gene: TRBV28
d_gene: -
j_gene: TRBJ1-2
CDR3nt: TGTGCCAGCAGGGGGGGGTCTGGCTACACCTTC
CDR3aa: CASRGGSGYTF

abundance: once
v_gene: TRBV13
d_gene: TRBD1
j_gene: TRBJ2-6
CDR3nt: TGTGCCAGCAGTCCTACCGGGACAGGGATCTCTGGGGCCAACGTCCTGACTTTC
CDR3aa: CASSPTGTGISGANVLTF

abundance: -
v_gene: TRBV30
d_gene: TRBD1
j_gene: TRBJ1-6
CDR3nt: TGTGCCTGGAGTGTAACAGGGGGTAATTCACCCCTCCACTTT
CDR3aa: CAWSVTGGNSPLHF

abundance: -
v_gene: TRBV19
d_gene: -
j_gene: TRBJ1-6
CDR3nt: TGTGCCAGTAGTATGTGGAGCTCCTATAATTCACCCCTCCACTTT
CDR3aa: CASSMWSSYNSPLHF

abundance: -
v_gene: TRBV5-1
d_gene: TRBD2
j_gene: TRBJ2-7
CDR3nt: TGCGCCAGCAGCTTTGCGGGACTAGCGGGGATCGAGCAGTACTTC
CDR3aa: CASSFAGLAGIEQYF

abundance: -
v_gene: TRBV12-5
d_gene: -
j_gene: TRBJ1-1
CDR3nt: TGTGCTAGTGGTTTGCACAGGAACACTGAAGCTTTCTTT
CDR3aa: CASGLHRNTEAFF

abundance: -
v_gene: TRBV18
d_gene: TRBD2
j_gene: TRBJ2-7
CDR3nt: TGTGCCAGCTCACCGGGACTAGCCTACGAGCAGTACTTC
CDR3aa: CASSPGLAYEQYF

abundance: -
v_gene: TRBV28
d_gene: -
j_gene: TRBJ1-4
CDR3nt: TGTGCCAGCTTTACTAGGGTAGCTAATGAAAAACTGTTTTTT
CDR3aa: CASFTRVANEKLFF

abundance: few
v_gene: TRBV19
d_gene: -
j_gene: TRBJ1-1
CDR3nt: TGTGCCAGTAGCTTTACAGGAGTTGAAGCTTTCTTT
CDR3aa: CASSFTGVEAFF

abundance: once
v_gene: TRBV19
d_gene: -
j_gene: TRBJ1-2
CDR3nt: TGTGCCAGTAAGAAGGCAGAGTCAGGCTATGGCTACACCTTC
CDR3aa: CASKKAESGYGYTF

abundance: -
v_gene: TRBV6-5
d_gene: -
j_gene: TRBJ1-4
CDR3nt: TGTGCCAGCAAAGGACAGCTTATTAATGAAAAACTGTTTTTT
CDR3aa: CASKGQLINEKLFF

abundance: few
v_gene: TRBV29-1
d_gene: -
j_gene: TRBJ2-3
CDR3nt: TGCAGCGTTGAAGACCCACCGGGCACAGATACGCAGTATTTT
CDR3aa: CSVEDPPGTDTQYF

abundance: -
v_gene: TRBV11-1
d_gene: -
j_gene: TRBJ2-5
CDR3nt: TGTGCCAGCAGCGCGTACAGGGAGGGAGAGACCCAGTACTTC
CDR3aa: CASSAYREGETQYF

abundance: -
v_gene: TRBV6-1
d_gene: -
j_gene: TRBJ2-7
CDR3nt: TGTGCCAGCAGCGAGCAGGTTGCCTCCTACGAGCAGTACTTC
CDR3aa: CASSEQVASYEQYF

abundance: once
v_gene: TRBV28
d_gene: -
j_gene: TRBJ1-4
CDR3nt: TGTGCCAGCAGTTACTTAGCCGCAACTAATGAAAAACTGTTTTTT
CDR3aa: CASSYLAATNEKLFF

abundance: -
v_gene: TRBV9
d_gene: -
j_gene: TRBJ2-2
CDR3nt: TGTGCCAGCAGCGTTAAGGGGCAGGGATACACCGGGGAGCTGTTTTTT
CDR3aa: CASSVKGQGYTGELFF

abundance: -
v_gene: TRBV10-3
d_gene: -
j_gene: TRBJ2-1
CDR3nt: TGTGCCATCAGTGAGTCGGTTGGAGGCTCCTACAATGAGCAGTTCTTC
CDR3aa: CAISESVGGSYNEQFF

abundance: once
v_gene: TRBV6-1
d_gene: TRBD1
j_gene: TRBJ1-3
CDR3nt: TGTGCCAGCGAGACAGGGGGCAGGAACACCATATATTTT
CDR3aa: CASETGGRNTIYF

abundance: -
v_gene: TRBV7-2
d_gene: TRBD1
j_gene: TRBJ1-5
CDR3nt: TGTGCCAGCAGCTTATATGGGACAGCCAATCAGCCCCAGCATTTT
CDR3aa: CASSLYGTANQPQHF

abundance: few
v_gene: TRBV18
d_gene: -
j_gene: TRBJ1-5
CDR3nt: TGTGCCAGCTCACCAGAAGCGCTAAGCAATCAGCCCCAGCATTTT
CDR3aa: CASSPEALSNQPQHF

abundance: -
v_gene: TRBV19
d_gene: -
j_gene: TRBJ2-1
CDR3nt: TGTGCCAGTAGTATAGAGGACATATCCTACAATGAGCAGTTCTTC
CDR3aa: CASSIEDISYNEQFF

abundance: -
v_gene: TRBV18
d_gene: TRBD1
j_gene: TRBJ1-3
CDR3nt: TGTGCCAGCTCACCCCCTTGGAAGACAGGGACAGGAAACACCATATATTTT
CDR3aa: CASSPPWKTGTGNTIYF

abundance: -
v_gene: TRBV19
d_gene: -
j_gene: TRBJ1-5
CDR3nt: TGTGCCAGTAGTATAGACAGGGAGGTCAGGCCCCAGCATTTT
CDR3aa: CASSIDREVRPQHF

abundance: -
v_gene: TRBV4-2
d_gene: TRBD2
j_gene: TRBJ2-2
CDR3nt: TGTGCCAGCAGCCAAGGTCTAGCGGGAAGCTCGAACACCGGGGAGCTGTTTTTT
CDR3aa: CASSQGLAGSSNTGELFF